This T cell receptor (beta chain) was recovered during a study of T cell responses to AZD1222 COVID-19 vaccine. This CDR3 has 15 amino acids. Germline loops: CDR1 LNHDA, CDR2 SQIVND (reference sequence). V lost 7 bases, J lost 1 base, and 14 bases lay in between. This clone was recorded only once. Its antigen is as yet unknown. Method: immunoSEQ multiplex PCR; TCRdb's copy keeps in-frame clones and lacks some. The sample shows about 64,000 clones, about 90% of them seen only once. Broader study findings: Only 5 or 6 people who got AZD1222 tested seropositive at baseline. Mostly white British, mostly female donors; authors suggested clonal diversity may be underestimated. There were repertoire samples only from the period after the peak T cell response. CD4 TCRs associated with vaccination spanned spike, dominating at 160-218 and 743-854.

This specimen was peripheral blood, taken 28 days after the second dose of the MenACWY control vaccine. The clonotype comes from an adult who received the MenACWY meningococcal vaccine as a control. J is TRBJ1-5 and V is TRBV19; D is undetermined. This CDR3 reads CASTQTTLSNQPQHF. CDR3 coding DNA: TGTGCCAGTACCCAGACAACCCTCAGCAATCAGCCCCAGCATTTT.